The 10 T cell receptor beta chains reported below all come from one sample, sequenced in a study of spatial heterogeneity in lung cancer (dated by TCRdb to the late 2010s). This sample's time point label indicates: sample taken at primary tumor resection. Library creation used 5' RACE. The sample was run on a NextSeq 500. Using fastp at Q25 and MiXCR, TCRdb reprocessed the public reads and kept productive beta chains. All rows with the same CDR3 protein become a single entry with the most common DNA and genes. Recorded for this sample are some 96,000 distinct CDR3 sequences; nearly 4.5% of them occurred a single time. The ten top clones hold about 20% of the sample. Antigen specificity for these receptors is unknown. The paper as a whole reports these results and caveats: The tumor nonsynonymous mutation count correlated with the number of expanded intratumoral alpha and beta TCRs.

This specimen consisted of lung tumor tissue, obtained at surgery. Receptor source: a male donor with early-stage non-small cell lung cancer.

This clonotype was counted ten times or more. The chain is built from TRBV3-1 and TRBJ2-1; 7 bases are a match to TRBD1. The length of the CDR3 is 14 residues. Germline loops: CDR1 LGHDT, CDR2 YNNKEL (reference sequence). J lost 6 bases, V lost 2 bases, and 4 bases had no gene match. DNA of the CDR3: TGTGCCAGCAGCCAAAGGAAGGGGGCCAATGAGCAGTTCTTC. Translating it yields CASSQRKGANEQFF.

V is TRBV25-1 and J is TRBJ2-1, with D possibly being TRBD1 or TRBD2 (6 bases each). With 4 bases removed from V and 3 bases from J, the gap between germline ends came to 13 bases. Germline V lookup: CDR1 MGHDK, CDR2 SYGVNS. The length of the CDR3 is 15 residues. CDR3 sequence (DNA): TGTGCCAGCAGTGTTGGGGGGCCAATCTACAATGAGCAGTTCTTC. It yields the protein CASSVGGPIYNEQFF.

This clonotype was detected many times. The chain uses TRBV6-5 and TRBJ1-3; D gene unclear. V was trimmed by 6 bases and J by 0 bases, leaving 6 bases between them. CDR3 length equals 13 residues. The germline V gene encodes CDR1 MNHEY and CDR2 SVGAGI. CDR3 sequence (DNA): TGTGCCAGCAGAAGTACCTCTGGAAACACCATATATTTT. Protein: CASRSTSGNTIYF.

This clonotype was counted a few times. The chain combines TRBV5-1 with TRBJ1-2; D may be TRBD1 (5 bases). CDR3 length: 15 residues. Trimming left V 0 bases short and J 9 bases short, with 18 bases between. Germline CDR1 is SGHRS and CDR2 is YFSETQ. CDR3 DNA sequence: TGCGCCAGCAGCTTGGCCCTCGGGGCCACACAGCGCTACACCTTC. Translation: CASSLALGATQRYTF.

This clonotype was detected many times. V usage is TRBV7-9 and J usage is TRBJ1-1; D is unresolved. Per the germline V gene, CDR1 is SEHNR and CDR2 is FQNEAQ (reference sequence). The CDR3 runs 14 residues. V lost 5 bases, J lost 1 base, and 11 bases lay in between. The chain's CDR3 is CASSRQASNTEAFF. DNA for the CDR3: TGTGCCAGCAGCCGCCAAGCTTCGAACACTGAAGCTTTCTTT.

Many counts were recorded for this clonotype. The chain joins TRBV20-1 to TRBJ1-2, with D hard to call. The length of the CDR3 is 13 residues. CDR1 DFQATT and CDR2 SNEGSKA come from the germline V gene (reference sequence). Trimming took 6 bases from V and 4 from J, leaving 15 bases between them. This CDR3 is CSAAAAGFYGYTF. The CDR3 DNA reads TGCAGTGCGGCCGCTGCGGGGTTCTATGGCTACACCTTC.

In its sample, this clonotype was seen many times. The chain couples TRBV6-2 or TRBV6-3 to TRBJ2-1; 13 nucleotides align to TRBD2. Germline CDR1 reads MNHEY; CDR2 reads SVGEGT. The junction had 9 bases not matched to a gene; V was cut back by 4 bases and J by 6 bases. The CDR3 sequence is 17 residues long. The CDR3 is CASSSRLTSGRGNEQFF. CDR3 bases: TGTGCCAGCAGTTCCCGCCTAACTAGCGGGAGGGGCAATGAGCAGTTCTTC.

This clonotype was seen only a few times. The chain joins TRBV6-5 to TRBJ2-2; 10 bases fit TRBD2. V was clipped by 7 bases and J by 5 bases; unmatched bases: 10. The length of the CDR3 is 16 residues. Germline CDR1 MNHEY, CDR2 SVGAGI. The CDR3 sequence: CASKLAGRVFTGELFF. CDR3 DNA sequence: TGTGCCAGCAAACTAGCGGGGAGGGTCTTTACCGGGGAGCTGTTTTTT.

This clonotype was seen a handful of times. The chain is built from TRBV27 and TRBJ2-3, with TRBD2 matching 14 bases. Germline CDR1 and CDR2: MNHEY and SMNVEV (reference sequence). The trim removed 5 bases at V and 3 bases at J, leaving 7 bases unmatched. The CDR3 is 17 residues long. CDR3 loop: CASSRRTSGRYTDTQYF. For the CDR3, the DNA is TGTGCCAGCAGTCGACGGACTAGCGGGAGGTATACAGATACGCAGTATTTT.

This clonotype was recorded at least ten times. The chain's CDR3 is CASSLFPGETQYF. Here the CDR3 DNA reads TGTGCCAGCAGTTTATTTCCAGGGGAGACCCAGTACTTC. The rearrangement uses TRBV28 and TRBJ2-5, with TRBD1 as a possible D gene (5 bases). CDR3 length: 13 amino acids. Germline CDR1 MDHEN, CDR2 SYDVKM. V lost 1 base, J lost 5 bases, and 8 bases lay in between. The whole variable domain, filled in from reference TRBV28 and TRBJ2-5, reads DVKVTQSSRYLVKRTGEKVFLECVQDMDHENMFWYRQDPGLGLRLIYFSYDVKMKEKGDIPEGYSVSREKKERFSLILESASTNQTSMYLCASSLFPGETQYFGPGTRLLVL.